The 13 T cell receptor beta chains below come from one sample, sequenced in a study of blood T cell repertoires in COVID-19. Clones were read by immunoSEQ multiplex PCR, and TCRdb kept only the in-frame ones, dropping some. The data hold under 200,000 clones, with about four fifths observed a single time. The sequenced sample was peripheral blood. These receptors were collected from a woman aged 60-75 years with COVID-19, enrolled during active disease.

The chain joins TRBV7-3 to TRBJ2-5; TRBD2 matches at 12 bases. The V and J ends lost 5 bases and 4 bases, in that order; junction bases with no gene match: 8. Germline CDR1 is SGHTA and CDR2 is FQGTGA. The CDR3 sequence is 16 residues long. For the CDR3, the DNA is TGTGCCAGCAGCCAAGGGCCGGGACTAGCGGGAGAGACCCAGTACTTC. This translates into CASSQGPGLAGETQYF.

The rearrangement uses TRBV28 and TRBJ2-3, with 7 bases fitting TRBD2. This CDR3 spans 15 amino acids. V trimming: 8 bases; J trimming: 5 bases; junction bases outside the gene matches: 13. Germline V gene lookup returns CDR1 MDHEN and CDR2 SYDVKM. CDR3 region: CASPPVGLPVDTQYF. The CDR3 DNA is TGTGCCAGCCCGCCGGTGGGACTACCGGTAGATACGCAGTATTTT.

The chain has TRBV4-1 and TRBJ2-2; 8 positions match TRBD1. There are 18 residues in the CDR3. Germline V gene data show CDR1 as MGHRA and CDR2 as YSYEKL. J lost 7 bases, V lost 4 bases, and 17 bases had no gene match. The CDR3 DNA is TGCGCCAGCAGCCGATCAACCGACAGGGGCCTCCGGGGCGGGGAGCTGTTTTTT. Protein sequence: CASSRSTDRGLRGGELFF.

V and J are TRBV5-8 and TRBJ2-7, with TRBD1 matching 9 bases. V was clipped by 4 bases and J by 3 bases; unmatched bases: 5. This CDR3 has 14 amino acids. Germline values: CDR1 SGHTS, CDR2 YDEGEE. The CDR3 is CASSPDRGRYEQYF. As DNA, the CDR3 is TGTGCCAGCAGCCCGGACAGGGGTCGCTACGAGCAGTACTTC.

This clone was counted between two and nine times. The chain joins TRBV7-2 to TRBJ1-2; no reliable D call. CDR3 size: 16 residues. Germline CDR1 reads SGHTA; CDR2 reads FQGNSA. Between the trimmed V and J ends, which lost 1 base and 8 bases, there was a span of 20 bases. CDR3 in amino acids: CASSLGWRTSPRGYTF. CDR3 DNA sequence: TGTGCCAGCAGCTTAGGGTGGAGAACTTCCCCCCGGGGCTACACCTTC.

J is TRBJ2-7 and V is TRBV5-6; D might be TRBD2 (5 bases). The CDR3 has 13 amino acids. The V end lost 4 bases, the J end lost 2 bases, and 10 bases lay between the germline ends. The germline CDR1 and CDR2 sequences are SGHDT and YYEEEE. Written as DNA, the CDR3 is TGTGCCAGCAGCCCGGGGAATGCCTACGAGCAGTACGTC. It translates to CASSPGNAYEQYV.

This chain joins TRBV7-2 and TRBJ2-1; D remains ambiguous. Trimming took 4 bases from V and 9 from J, leaving 7 bases between them. The CDR3 is 11 residues long. Looked up from germline, CDR1 is SGHTA and CDR2 is FQGNSA. The CDR3 nucleotides are TGTGCCAGCAGCTCGTTTTCTGAGCAGTTCTTC. It yields the protein CASSSFSEQFF.

The chain uses TRBV19 and TRBJ2-1; TRBD1 matches 9 bases. The CDR3 is 15 amino acids. Germline V gene sequence: CDR1 LNHDA, CDR2 SQIVND (reference sequence). The junction had 6 bases not matched to a gene; V was cut back by 2 bases and J by 7 bases. The CDR3 DNA follows: TGTGCCAGTAGTATAACCCGGACAGGGGATAATGAGCAGTTCTTC. The encoded protein is CASSITRTGDNEQFF.

The gene calls are TRBV11-2 and TRBJ2-1; 12 nucleotides match TRBD1. Germline CDR1 is SGHAT and CDR2 is FQNNGV. After removal of 5 bases from V and 7 bases from J, the junction contained 6 bases not matched to a gene. This CDR3 is 15 amino acids long. The CDR3 DNA reads TGTGCCAGCAGCAGGGGACAGGGGGCGCTTAATGAGCAGTTCTTC. Translated: CASSRGQGALNEQFF.

The V call is TRBV10-3, the J call TRBJ2-2; no reliable D call. Germline assignment: CDR1 ENHRY and CDR2 SYGVKD. Trimming cost V 0 bases and J 2 bases, with 10 bases left between them. This CDR3 has 16 residues. CDR3 in amino acids: CAISESIVSNTGELFF. In nucleotides, the CDR3 is TGTGCCATCAGTGAGTCGATAGTCTCTAACACCGGGGAGCTGTTTTTT.

The chain employs TRBV19 and TRBJ2-5; possibly TRBD2 for D (6 bases). CDR3 length equals 15 residues. The V gene's germline CDR1 is LNHDA and CDR2 SQIVND (reference sequence). The V and J ends lost 3 bases and 2 bases respectively, with 13 bases between them. In DNA, the CDR3 is TGTGCCAGTAGTATTCAAGGAGGGTTTCAAGAGACCCAGTACTTC. The encoded protein is CASSIQGGFQETQYF.

This rearrangement joins TRBV20-1 to TRBJ2-3; TRBD1 might be the D (5 bases). Trimming left V 3 bases short and J 1 base short, with 14 bases between. There are 15 residues in the CDR3. Germline CDR1 DFQATT, CDR2 SNEGSKA (reference sequence). CDR3 sequence: CSASSRAGRTDTQYF. CDR3 coding DNA: TGCAGTGCTAGTTCCAGAGCAGGGCGCACAGATACGCAGTATTTT.

This clone was seen a few times. The gene calls are TRBV6-1 and TRBJ1-4; 11 nucleotides match TRBD1. The V segment lost 4 bases and the J segment 5 bases; nucleotides outside the gene matches: 6. The length of the CDR3 is 16 residues. The germline V gene has CDR1 MNHNS and CDR2 SASEGT. CDR3 bases: TGTGCCAGCAGTGGAACCGGGACAGGGGGGAATGAAAAACTGTTTTTT. Its protein product is CASSGTGTGGNEKLFF.